Listed below are T cell receptor beta chains from one sample, sequenced in a study of shared clonotypes between healthy human individuals. TCRdb's copy holds only in-frame clones and misses some; the assay was immunoSEQ multiplex PCR. The sample holds 2,500,000 or so clones, around 90% seen once. The sample comprised naive CD4+ T cells sorted from blood. The receptor source for this set is a man aged 18 to 29 in good health. CDR3s include the opening cysteine and the closing phenylalanine or tryptophan. The order of the fields is clone size, V gene, J gene, D gene, CDR3 protein, CDR3 DNA. The D gene is left open where the match is weak. Part of the rows lack a size; the others show once, few, many or a class for expanded clones.

NA	TRBV5-4	TRBJ1-4	NA	CASSLSPEAINEKLFF	TGTGCCAGCAGCTTGTCTCCGGAGGCTATTAATGAAAAACTGTTTTTT
NA	TRBV5-5	TRBJ1-4	NA	CASSDTGHPNEKLFF	TGTGCCAGCAGCGATACAGGGCACCCTAATGAAAAACTGTTTTTT
NA	TRBV18	TRBJ2-2	TRBD1	CASSPPTAGTGNTGELFF	TGTGCCAGCTCACCACCGACTGCTGGGACAGGTAACACCGGGGAGCTGTTTTTT
NA	TRBV28	TRBJ1-4	NA	CASSSAGNEKLFF	TGTGCCAGCAGTTCAGCAGGGAATGAAAAACTGTTTTTT
NA	TRBV7-9	TRBJ1-2	NA	CASSLAGAESNYGYTF	TGTGCCAGCAGCTTAGCAGGGGCCGAATCCAACTATGGCTACACCTTC
NA	TRBV4-3	TRBJ2-2	NA	CASSQGPGRDTGELFF	TGCGCCAGCAGCCAAGGGCCAGGGCGCGACACCGGGGAGCTGTTTTTT
NA	TRBV27	TRBJ2-1	NA	CASSTPGDMNNEQFF	TGTGCCAGCAGTACCCCCGGGGACATGAACAATGAGCAGTTCTTC
NA	TRBV7-2	TRBJ2-7	TRBD2	CASRGGREGSEQYF	TGTGCCAGCAGGGGAGGGCGGGAGGGTAGCGAGCAGTACTTC
NA	TRBV5-1	TRBJ2-1	TRBD2	CASSLRRWQASGEYNEQFF	TGCGCCAGCAGCTTGAGGAGGTGGCAGGCTAGCGGAGAATACAATGAGCAGTTCTTC
NA	TRBV6-5	TRBJ1-2	TRBD1	CASSLTGDAYGYTF	TGTGCCAGCAGCCTGACAGGGGACGCCTATGGCTACACCTTC
NA	TRBV7-2	TRBJ2-3	NA	CASSLGGRTDTQYF	TGTGCCAGTTCCCTAGGGGGTCGCACAGATACGCAGTATTTT
NA	TRBV29-1	TRBJ2-3	NA	CSVGTVQFTDTQYF	TGCAGCGTTGGGACCGTCCAGTTCACAGATACGCAGTATTTT
NA	TRBV28	TRBJ2-6	NA	CASSTLDSGANVLTF	TGTGCCAGCAGTACCCTGGACTCTGGGGCCAACGTCCTGACTTTC
NA	TRBV19	TRBJ1-5	NA	CASSTGTLSNQPQHF	TGTGCCAGTAGTACCGGGACGTTGAGCAATCAGCCCCAGCATTTT
few	TRBV12-5	TRBJ1-4	NA	CASGLVPINEKLFF	TGTGCTAGTGGTTTGGTTCCGATTAATGAAAAACTGTTTTTT
NA	TRBV7-9	TRBJ1-2	NA	CASSLLSPYGYTF	TGTGCCAGCAGCTTATTATCCCCCTATGGCTACACCTTC
NA	TRBV19	TRBJ2-7	NA	CASSSGRQGGSYEQYF	TGTGCCAGTAGCTCGGGGAGGCAGGGAGGATCCTACGAGCAGTACTTC
NA	TRBV10-3	TRBJ1-5	NA	CAISAGTGNQPQHF	TGTGCCATCAGTGCCGGGACGGGTAATCAGCCCCAGCATTTT
once	TRBV6-6	TRBJ2-1	TRBD1	CASSYLGTGYNEQFF	TGTGCCAGCAGTTACTTGGGGACAGGGTACAATGAGCAGTTCTTC
NA	TRBV2	TRBJ1-1	NA	CASGQATGTEAFF	TGTGCCAGCGGTCAGGCCACGGGGACTGAAGCTTTCTTT
NA	TRBV2	TRBJ1-2	NA	CASSQPGQQSGYTF	TGTGCCAGCAGCCAGCCCGGACAACAGAGTGGCTACACCTTC
NA	TRBV5-1	TRBJ2-1	TRBD2	CASSSTSASYNEQFF	TGCGCCAGCAGCTCCACTAGCGCGTCCTACAATGAGCAGTTCTTC
NA	TRBV5-1	TRBJ2-7	NA	CASSLQGYEQYF	TGCGCCAGCAGCTTACAGGGTTACGAGCAGTACTTC
NA	TRBV7-8	TRBJ2-7	NA	CASSLGFSTNYEQYF	TGTGCCAGCAGCTTAGGGTTCTCTACTAACTACGAGCAGTACTTC
NA	TRBV10-3	TRBJ2-3	NA	CAISESQTSTDTQYF	TGTGCCATCAGTGAGTCGCAGACTAGCACAGATACGCAGTATTTT
NA	TRBV30	TRBJ1-1	NA	CAWSVQANTEAFF	TGTGCCTGGAGTGTACAAGCGAACACTGAAGCTTTCTTT
NA	TRBV6-6	TRBJ1-5	TRBD1	CASSYTTGGEQPQHF	TGTGCCAGCAGTTACACTACAGGGGGCGAGCAGCCCCAGCATTTT
NA	TRBV28	TRBJ1-1	NA	CASSPGSRQAFF	TGTGCCAGCAGCCCCGGGTCAAGGCAAGCTTTCTTT
NA	TRBV28	TRBJ2-1	TRBD2	CASSSSGRGNYNEQFF	TGTGCCAGCAGTTCTAGCGGGAGAGGGAACTACAATGAGCAGTTCTTC
NA	TRBV10-3	TRBJ2-7	NA	CAISEPPGMNEQYF	TGTGCCATCAGTGAACCCCCGGGGATGAACGAGCAGTACTTC
NA	TRBV25-1	TRBJ1-2	NA	CASSETRLAYGYTF	TGTGCCAGCAGTGAAACCCGATTAGCATATGGCTACACCTTC
NA	TRBV7-2	TRBJ2-7	NA	CASSSNSLALTPYEQYF	TGTGCCAGCAGCTCGAATAGTTTGGCCCTCACTCCTTACGAGCAGTACTTC
NA	TRBV9	TRBJ1-6	TRBD1	CASSASGTENSPLHF	TGTGCCAGCAGCGCCTCCGGGACAGAAAATTCACCCCTCCACTTT
once	TRBV28	TRBJ1-2	TRBD1	CASSLGGQGYGYTF	TGTGCCAGCAGTTTAGGAGGACAGGGCTATGGCTACACCTTC
once	TRBV5-1	TRBJ1-3	NA	CASSLEGASGNTIYF	TGCGCCAGCAGCTTGGAGGGAGCCTCTGGAAACACCATATATTTT
NA	TRBV4-1	TRBJ1-1	NA	CASSQQQEMNTEAFF	TGCGCCAGCAGCCAGCAACAGGAAATGAACACTGAAGCTTTCTTT
few	TRBV29-1	TRBJ1-5	NA	CTLRRGPQPQHF	TGCACCCTCCGGAGAGGGCCTCAGCCCCAGCATTTT
NA	TRBV18	TRBJ1-1	NA	CASFALSGSLNTEAFF	TGTGCCAGCTTCGCCCTTTCGGGGTCCTTGAACACTGAAGCTTTCTTT
NA	TRBV7-2	TRBJ1-5	NA	CASRPTGYSNQPQHF	TGTGCCAGCAGGCCTACAGGGTATAGCAATCAGCCCCAGCATTTT
NA	TRBV5-4	TRBJ2-3	TRBD1	CASSPGTGAGTDTQYF	TGTGCCAGCAGCCCAGGTACAGGGGCGGGCACAGATACGCAGTATTTT
NA	TRBV11-3	TRBJ2-3	NA	CASSLGVADTQYF	TGTGCCAGCAGCTTAGGTGTTGCAGATACGCAGTATTTT
NA	TRBV11-2	TRBJ2-5	NA	CASSLGRGVTQYF	TGTGCCAGCAGCTTAGGGAGGGGGGTGACCCAGTACTTC
once	TRBV2	TRBJ2-3	TRBD2	CASRAGERQYF	TGTGCCAGCCGAGCGGGAGAACGGCAGTATTTT
once	TRBV11-2	TRBJ2-7	NA	CASTLLPGSTYEQYF	TGTGCCAGCACCCTACTACCGGGATCCACCTACGAGCAGTACTTC
NA	TRBV2	TRBJ1-1	NA	CASSLLLDSAMNTEAFF	TGTGCCAGCAGCTTACTATTGGACAGCGCCATGAACACTGAAGCTTTCTTT
NA	TRBV4-3	TRBJ2-1	TRBD2	CASSPSGSYNEQFF	TGCGCCAGCAGCCCCAGCGGGAGCTACAATGAGCAGTTCTTC
once	TRBV6-6	TRBJ2-7	NA	CASRYLRPEQYF	TGTGCCAGCCGATACCTGAGGCCAGAGCAGTACTTC
few	TRBV19	TRBJ2-1	NA	CASSITHITYNEQFF	TGTGCCAGTAGTATTACCCATATCACTTACAATGAGCAGTTCTTC
NA	TRBV10-3	TRBJ2-7	NA	CAISESSTPYEQYF	TGTGCCATCAGTGAGTCGAGTACCCCATACGAGCAGTACTTC
few	TRBV28	TRBJ1-2	NA	CASSLRTVGGGGYTF	TGTGCCAGCAGTCTCCGGACGGTGGGCGGGGGAGGCTACACCTTC
NA	TRBV21-1	TRBJ1-5	NA	CASSMRGQGNQPQHF	TGTGCCAGCAGCATGAGAGGACAGGGCAATCAGCCCCAGCATTTT
NA	TRBV19	TRBJ1-2	NA	CASTTWSDGYTF	TGTGCCAGTACCACGTGGAGCGATGGCTACACCTTC
NA	TRBV6-5	TRBJ2-7	NA	CASRPFERGTYEQYF	TGTGCCAGTCGACCTTTCGAGAGGGGGACCTACGAGCAGTACTTC
NA	TRBV28	TRBJ2-7	NA	CASSPAGGQGLDEQYF	TGTGCCAGCAGTCCCGCGGGGGGACAGGGTCTCGACGAGCAGTACTTC
NA	TRBV29-1	TRBJ2-7	NA	CSAGTREQYF	TGCAGCGCGGGGACCCGCGAGCAGTACTTC
NA	TRBV9	TRBJ2-1	NA	CASSLPAWAGNSYNEQFF	TGTGCCAGCAGCCTGCCTGCCTGGGCGGGGAACTCCTACAATGAGCAGTTCTTC
NA	TRBV5-6	TRBJ1-2	NA	CASSLANPAGGYTF	TGTGCCAGCAGCTTGGCCAACCCAGCGGGAGGCTACACCTTC
NA	TRBV7-9	TRBJ2-2	TRBD2	CASPEAGGANTGELFF	TGTGCCAGCCCAGAGGCGGGGGGCGCGAACACCGGGGAGCTGTTTTTT
NA	TRBV2	TRBJ2-2	NA	CASTNSPTGELFF	TGTGCCAGCACAAACAGCCCCACCGGGGAGCTGTTTTTT
NA	TRBV10-1	TRBJ2-3	TRBD1	CASSPGTEATDTQYF	TGCGCCAGCAGTCCCGGGACAGAGGCCACAGATACGCAGTATTTT